The present T cell receptor beta chain was sequenced within a study of untreated major depressive disorder. Notes on the study in general: CD4+ T cells from depressed patients used TRBV05-01 (Vbeta 5.1) more often than controls. Differences in TRBV25-01 and TRBV02-01 usage did not reach significance.

With regard to this clone: No antigen is known for it.

The method was immunoSEQ multiplex PCR; TCRdb's version includes in-frame clones alone and lacks a portion of them. The top ten hold approximately 0.8% of the sample, which has more than 10,000 clones, approximately 91% seen once. For sex, age, current smoking status and body mass index, every depressed patient had a pairwise-matched non-depressed control. No major medical conditions, Axis I/II comorbidities, regular medication, or illicit drugs. The CDR3 covers 19 residues. V shed 3 bases and J shed 4 bases, with 27 bases lying between them. Germline lookup yields CDR1 SGHTS and CDR2 YDEGEE. The origin of this receptor is a man younger than 40 with major depressive disorder. V and J are TRBV5-8 and TRBJ2-3; D may be TRBD2 (6 bases). Sequencing used CD4+ T cells from PBMCs. CDR3 bases: TGTGCCAGCAGCTCCGCCGGGGGACGGTGGGACTTAGGGCCAGATACGCAGTATTTT. Protein product: CASSSAGGRWDLGPDTQYF.